This entry describes one T cell receptor beta chain. Antigen unknown. Each ophthalmopathy patient scored at least 3 on the Clinical Activity Score and at least 4 on NOSPECS grade, with duration under 3 months. The TCR beta CDR3 regions underwent amplification using RNA transcripts as the source. During a first-round RT-PCR of the TCR CDR3, the HTBI primer set was used. MiXCR was run by TCRdb on the multiplex PCR reads, yielding one entry per CDR3 protein. The repertoire holds around 570,000 distinct CDR3 sequences, with 15% to 20% as singletons. This sample was included in a study of T cells in Graves' hyperthyroidism and ophthalmopathy. This CDR3 has 15 amino acids. Germline CDR1 MNHEY, CDR2 SMNVEV (reference sequence). The V and J ends lost 5 bases and 0 bases respectively, with 13 bases between them. The study, taken as a whole, reports: Blood samples included most of the expanded thyroid clonotypes exceeding 0.001. Ophthalmopathy, as predicted by the model, came a median around 6 months after the prediction.

Sequenced sample: blood. This chain links TRBV27 with TRBJ1-1; D possibly corresponds to TRBD1 (5 bases). This TCR derives from a man in his forties with Graves' ophthalmopathy. DNA for the CDR3: TGTGCCAGCAGTATCGACTGGACATTGAACACTGAAGCTTTCTTT. This codes for CASSIDWTLNTEAFF.